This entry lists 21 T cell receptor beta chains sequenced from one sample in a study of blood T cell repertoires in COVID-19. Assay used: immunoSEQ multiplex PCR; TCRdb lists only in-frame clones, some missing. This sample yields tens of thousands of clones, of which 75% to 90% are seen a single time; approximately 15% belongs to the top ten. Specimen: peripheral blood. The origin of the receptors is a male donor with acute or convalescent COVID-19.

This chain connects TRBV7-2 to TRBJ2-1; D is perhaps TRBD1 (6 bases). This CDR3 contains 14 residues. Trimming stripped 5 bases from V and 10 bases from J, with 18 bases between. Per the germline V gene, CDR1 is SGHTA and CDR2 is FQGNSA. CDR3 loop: CASSNRQETWEQFF. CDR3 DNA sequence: TGTGCCAGCAGCAACCGACAGGAAACCTGGGAGCAGTTCTTC.

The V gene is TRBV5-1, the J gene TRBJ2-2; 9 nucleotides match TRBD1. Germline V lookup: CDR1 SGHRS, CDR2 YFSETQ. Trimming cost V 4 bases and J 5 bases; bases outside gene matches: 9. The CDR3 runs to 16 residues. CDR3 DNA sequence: TGCGCCAGCAGCCCTTACCCGACAGGGGGTACCGGGGAGCTGTTTTTT. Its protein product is CASSPYPTGGTGELFF.

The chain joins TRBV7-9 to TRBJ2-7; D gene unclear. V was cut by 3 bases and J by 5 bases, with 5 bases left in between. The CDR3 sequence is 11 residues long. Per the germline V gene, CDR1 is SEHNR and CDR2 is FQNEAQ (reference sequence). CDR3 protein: CASSFADEQYF. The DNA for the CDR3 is TGTGCCAGCAGCTTTGCGGACGAGCAGTACTTC.

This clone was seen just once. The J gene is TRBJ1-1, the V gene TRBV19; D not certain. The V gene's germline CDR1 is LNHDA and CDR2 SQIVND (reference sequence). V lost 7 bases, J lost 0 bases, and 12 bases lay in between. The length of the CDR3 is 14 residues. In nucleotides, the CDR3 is TGTGCCAGTACCCGAACAGCCCTGAACACTGAAGCTTTCTTT. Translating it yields CASTRTALNTEAFF. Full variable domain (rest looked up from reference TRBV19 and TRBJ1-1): DGGITQSPKYLFRKEGQNVTLSCEQNLNHDAMYWYRQDPGQGLRLIYYSQIVNDFQKGDIAEGYSVSREKKESFPLTVTSAQKNPTAFYLCASTRTALNTEAFFGQGTRLTVV.

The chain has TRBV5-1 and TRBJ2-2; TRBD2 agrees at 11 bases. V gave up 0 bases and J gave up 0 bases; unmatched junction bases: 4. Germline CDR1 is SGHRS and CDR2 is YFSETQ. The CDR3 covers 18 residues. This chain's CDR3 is CASSLETSGVPNTGELFF. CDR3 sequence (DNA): TGCGCCAGCAGCTTGGAGACTAGCGGGGTTCCGAACACCGGGGAGCTGTTTTTT.

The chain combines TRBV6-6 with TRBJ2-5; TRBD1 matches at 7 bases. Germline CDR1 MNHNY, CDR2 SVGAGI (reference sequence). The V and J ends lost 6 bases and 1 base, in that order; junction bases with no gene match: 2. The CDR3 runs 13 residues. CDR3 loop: CASRGQPQETQYF. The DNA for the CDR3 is TGTGCCAGCAGGGGACAGCCCCAAGAGACCCAGTACTTC.

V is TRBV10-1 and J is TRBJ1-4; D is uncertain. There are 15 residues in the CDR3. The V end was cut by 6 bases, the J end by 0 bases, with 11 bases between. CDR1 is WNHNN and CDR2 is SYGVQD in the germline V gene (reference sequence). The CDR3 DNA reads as TGCGCCAGCAGGGCCCGCGGGGCAACTAATGAAAAACTGTTTTTT. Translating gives CASRARGATNEKLFF.

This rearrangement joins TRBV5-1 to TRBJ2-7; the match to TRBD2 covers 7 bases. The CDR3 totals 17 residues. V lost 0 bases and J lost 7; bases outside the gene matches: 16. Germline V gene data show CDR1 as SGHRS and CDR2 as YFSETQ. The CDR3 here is CASSLAGAGAGLREQYF. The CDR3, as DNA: TGCGCCAGCAGCTTGGCCGGCGCGGGAGCAGGCCTTAGGGAGCAGTACTTC. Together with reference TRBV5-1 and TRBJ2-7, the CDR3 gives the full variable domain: KAGVTQTPRYLIKTRGQQVTLSCSPISGHRSVSWYQQTPGQGLQFLFEYFSETQRNKGNFPGRFSGRQFSNSRSEMNVSTLELGDSALYLCASSLAGAGAGLREQYFGPGTRLTVT.

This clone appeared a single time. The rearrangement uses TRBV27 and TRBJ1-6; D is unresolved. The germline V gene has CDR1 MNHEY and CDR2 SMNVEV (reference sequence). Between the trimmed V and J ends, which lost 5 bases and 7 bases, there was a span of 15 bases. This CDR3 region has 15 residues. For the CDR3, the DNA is TGTGCCAGCAGTCCTTGGGAGGGAGGGAATTCACCCCTCCACTTT. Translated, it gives CASSPWEGGNSPLHF.

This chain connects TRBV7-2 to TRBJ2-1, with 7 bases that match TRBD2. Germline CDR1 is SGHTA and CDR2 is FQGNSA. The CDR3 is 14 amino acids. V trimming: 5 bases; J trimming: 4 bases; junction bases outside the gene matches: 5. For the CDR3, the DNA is TGTGCCAGCAGCGGGGGGGTCCGATACAATGAGCAGTTCTTC. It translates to CASSGGVRYNEQFF.

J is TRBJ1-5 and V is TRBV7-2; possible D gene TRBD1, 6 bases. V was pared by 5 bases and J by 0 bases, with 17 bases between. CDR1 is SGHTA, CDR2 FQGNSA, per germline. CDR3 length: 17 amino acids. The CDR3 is CASSKRPDSSSNQPQHF. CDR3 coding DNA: TGTGCCAGCAGCAAGCGCCCGGACAGCTCTAGCAATCAGCCCCAGCATTTT.

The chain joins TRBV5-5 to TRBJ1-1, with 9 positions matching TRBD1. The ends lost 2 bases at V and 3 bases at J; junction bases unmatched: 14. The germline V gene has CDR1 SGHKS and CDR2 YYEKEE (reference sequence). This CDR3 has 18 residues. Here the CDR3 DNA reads TGTGCCAGCAGCTTCCGGGTAGGGACAGGGTCTGGGGACACTGAAGCTTTCTTT. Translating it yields CASSFRVGTGSGDTEAFF.

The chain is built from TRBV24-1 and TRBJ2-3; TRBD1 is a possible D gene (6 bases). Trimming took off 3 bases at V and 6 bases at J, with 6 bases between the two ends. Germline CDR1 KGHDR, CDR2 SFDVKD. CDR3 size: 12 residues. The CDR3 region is CATSDRGDTQYF. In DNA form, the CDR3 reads TGTGCCACCAGTGATAGGGGGGATACGCAGTATTTT.

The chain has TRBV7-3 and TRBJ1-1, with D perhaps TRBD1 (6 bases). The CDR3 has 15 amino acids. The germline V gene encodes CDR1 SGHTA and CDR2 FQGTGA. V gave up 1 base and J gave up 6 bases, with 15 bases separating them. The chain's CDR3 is CASSLKFQGPPEAFF. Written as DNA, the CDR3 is TGTGCCAGCAGCTTAAAATTCCAGGGGCCGCCTGAAGCTTTCTTT.

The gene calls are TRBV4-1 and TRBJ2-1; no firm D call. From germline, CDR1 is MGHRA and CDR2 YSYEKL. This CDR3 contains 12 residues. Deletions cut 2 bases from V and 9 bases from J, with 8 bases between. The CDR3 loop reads CASSQLAGEQFF. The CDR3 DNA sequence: TGCGCCAGCAGCCAATTAGCCGGTGAGCAGTTCTTC.

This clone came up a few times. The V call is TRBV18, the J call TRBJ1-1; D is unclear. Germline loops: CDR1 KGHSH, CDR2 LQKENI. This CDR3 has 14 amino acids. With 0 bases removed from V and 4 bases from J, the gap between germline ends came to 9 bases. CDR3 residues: CASSPPSGSTEAFF. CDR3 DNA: TGTGCCAGCTCACCACCGTCGGGGTCCACTGAAGCTTTCTTT.

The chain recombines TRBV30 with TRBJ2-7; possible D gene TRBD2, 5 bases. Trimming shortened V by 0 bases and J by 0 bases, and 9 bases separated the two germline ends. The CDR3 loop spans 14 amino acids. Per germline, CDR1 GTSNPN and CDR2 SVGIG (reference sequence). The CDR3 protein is CAWSVGGSSYEQYF. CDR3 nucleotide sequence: TGTGCCTGGAGTGTAGGAGGCTCCTCCTACGAGCAGTACTTC.

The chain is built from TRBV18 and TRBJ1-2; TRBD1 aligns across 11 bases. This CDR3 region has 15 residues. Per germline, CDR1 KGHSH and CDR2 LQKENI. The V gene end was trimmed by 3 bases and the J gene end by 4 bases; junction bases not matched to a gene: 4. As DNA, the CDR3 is TGTGCCAGCTCACCCGGGACAGGGGGAGGCTATGGCTACACCTTC. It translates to CASSPGTGGGYGYTF.

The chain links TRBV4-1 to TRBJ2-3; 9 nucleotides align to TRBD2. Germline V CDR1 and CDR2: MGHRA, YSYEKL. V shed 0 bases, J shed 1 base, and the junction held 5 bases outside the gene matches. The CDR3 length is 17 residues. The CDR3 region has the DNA TGCGCCAGCAGCCAAGATGTTAGCGGGGGCCGCACAGATACGCAGTATTTT. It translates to CASSQDVSGGRTDTQYF.

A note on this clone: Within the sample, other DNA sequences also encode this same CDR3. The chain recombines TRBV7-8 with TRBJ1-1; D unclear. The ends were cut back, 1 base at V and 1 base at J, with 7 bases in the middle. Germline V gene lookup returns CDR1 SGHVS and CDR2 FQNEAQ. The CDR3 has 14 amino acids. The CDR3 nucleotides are TGTGCCAGCAGCTTAGTCGCCGGGAACACTGAAGCTTTCTTT. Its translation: CASSLVAGNTEAFF.

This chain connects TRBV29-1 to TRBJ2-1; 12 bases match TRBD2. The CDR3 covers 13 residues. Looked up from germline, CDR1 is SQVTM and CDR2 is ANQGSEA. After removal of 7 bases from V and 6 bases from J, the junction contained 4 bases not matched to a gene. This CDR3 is CSAPSGGANEQFF. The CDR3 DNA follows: TGCAGCGCGCCTAGCGGGGGGGCCAATGAGCAGTTCTTC.